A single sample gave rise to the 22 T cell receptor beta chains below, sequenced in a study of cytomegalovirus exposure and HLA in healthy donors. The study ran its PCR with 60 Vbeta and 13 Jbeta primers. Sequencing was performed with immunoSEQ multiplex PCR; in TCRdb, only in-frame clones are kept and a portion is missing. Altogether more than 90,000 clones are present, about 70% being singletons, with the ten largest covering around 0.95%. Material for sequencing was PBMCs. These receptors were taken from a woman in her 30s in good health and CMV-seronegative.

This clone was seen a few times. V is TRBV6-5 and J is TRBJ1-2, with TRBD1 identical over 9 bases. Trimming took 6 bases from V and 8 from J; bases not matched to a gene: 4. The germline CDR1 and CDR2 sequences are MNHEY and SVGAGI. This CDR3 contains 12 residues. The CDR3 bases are TGTGCCAGCAGACCGACAGGGGGAGGCTACACCTTC. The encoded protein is CASRPTGGGYTF.

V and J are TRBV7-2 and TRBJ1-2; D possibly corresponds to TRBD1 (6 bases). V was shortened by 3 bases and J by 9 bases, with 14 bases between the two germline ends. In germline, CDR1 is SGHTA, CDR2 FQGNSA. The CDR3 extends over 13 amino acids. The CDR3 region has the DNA TGTGCCAGCAGCTTGGAACAGGGCGGGCGCTACACCTTC. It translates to CASSLEQGGRYTF.

The DNA for the CDR3 is TGTGCCATCAGAGGGACAGGTGACACTGAAGCTTTCTTT. It encodes CAIRGTGDTEAFF. The J gene is TRBJ1-1, the V gene TRBV10-3, with 8 bases identical to TRBD1. Germline loops: CDR1 ENHRY, CDR2 SYGVKD. The ends lost 6 bases at V and 3 bases at J; junction bases unmatched: 3. CDR3 size: 13 residues.

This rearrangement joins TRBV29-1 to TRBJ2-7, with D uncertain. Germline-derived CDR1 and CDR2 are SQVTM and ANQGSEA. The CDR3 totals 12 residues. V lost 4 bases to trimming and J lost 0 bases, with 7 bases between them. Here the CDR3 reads CSVARSSYEQYF. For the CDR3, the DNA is TGCAGCGTTGCCAGAAGCTCCTACGAGCAGTACTTC.

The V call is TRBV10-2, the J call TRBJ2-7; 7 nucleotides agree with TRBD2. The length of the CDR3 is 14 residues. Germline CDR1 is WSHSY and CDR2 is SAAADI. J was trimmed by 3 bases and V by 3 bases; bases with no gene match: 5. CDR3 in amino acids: CASSESLADYEQYF. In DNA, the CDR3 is TGCGCCAGCAGTGAATCCCTAGCGGACTACGAGCAGTACTTC.

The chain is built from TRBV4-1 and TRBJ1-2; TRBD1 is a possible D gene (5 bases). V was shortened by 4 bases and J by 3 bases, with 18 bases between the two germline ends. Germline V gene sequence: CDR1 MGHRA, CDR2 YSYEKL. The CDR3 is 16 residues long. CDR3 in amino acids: CASSPGLTEGYYGYTF. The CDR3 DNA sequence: TGCGCCAGCAGCCCGGGCCTGACAGAAGGGTACTATGGCTACACCTTC.

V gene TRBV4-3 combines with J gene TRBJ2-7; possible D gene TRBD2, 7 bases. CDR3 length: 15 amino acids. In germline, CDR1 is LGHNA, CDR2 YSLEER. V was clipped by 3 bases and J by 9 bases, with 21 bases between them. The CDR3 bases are TGCGCCAGCAGCCACGTCCAGGGGACTCCGGGGGGGCAGTACTTC. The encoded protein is CASSHVQGTPGGQYF.

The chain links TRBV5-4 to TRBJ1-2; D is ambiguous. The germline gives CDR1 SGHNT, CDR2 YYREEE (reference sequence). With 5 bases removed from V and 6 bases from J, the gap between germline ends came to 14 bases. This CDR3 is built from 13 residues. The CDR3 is CASSGLAGNGYTF. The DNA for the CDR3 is TGTGCCAGCAGTGGGTTGGCAGGCAATGGCTACACCTTC.

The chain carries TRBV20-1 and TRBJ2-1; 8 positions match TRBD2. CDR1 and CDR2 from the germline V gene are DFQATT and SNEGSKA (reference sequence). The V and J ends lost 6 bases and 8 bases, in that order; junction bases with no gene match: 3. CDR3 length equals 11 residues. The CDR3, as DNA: TGCAGTGCCCTAGCGGGCTATGAGCAGTTCTTC. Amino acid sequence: CSALAGYEQFF.

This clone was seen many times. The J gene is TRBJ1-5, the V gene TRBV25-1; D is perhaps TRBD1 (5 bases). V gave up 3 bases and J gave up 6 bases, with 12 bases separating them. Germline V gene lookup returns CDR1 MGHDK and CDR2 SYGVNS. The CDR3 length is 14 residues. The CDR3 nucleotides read TGTGCCAGCAGTGATGGAGGGGAGGCTCAGCCCCAGCATTTT. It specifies CASSDGGEAQPQHF.

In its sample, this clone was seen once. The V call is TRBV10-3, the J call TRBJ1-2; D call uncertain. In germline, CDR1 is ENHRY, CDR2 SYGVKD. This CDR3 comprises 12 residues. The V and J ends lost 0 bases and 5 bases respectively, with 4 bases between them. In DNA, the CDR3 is TGTGCCATCAGTGAGTCTGAGTATGGCTACACCTTC. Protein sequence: CAISESEYGYTF.

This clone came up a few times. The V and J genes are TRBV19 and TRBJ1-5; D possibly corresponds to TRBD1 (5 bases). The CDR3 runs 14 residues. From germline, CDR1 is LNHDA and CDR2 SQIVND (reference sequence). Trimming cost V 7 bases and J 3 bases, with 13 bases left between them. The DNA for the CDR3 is TGTGCCAGTACCAGGGCACGGTTCAATCAGCCCCAGCATTTT. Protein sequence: CASTRARFNQPQHF.

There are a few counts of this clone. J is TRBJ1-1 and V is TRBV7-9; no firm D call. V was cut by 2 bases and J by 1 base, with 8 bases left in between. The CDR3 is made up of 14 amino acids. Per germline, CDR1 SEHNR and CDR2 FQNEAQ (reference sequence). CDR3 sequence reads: CASSLKRQNTEAFF. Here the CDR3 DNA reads TGTGCCAGCAGCTTAAAGAGGCAGAACACTGAAGCTTTCTTT. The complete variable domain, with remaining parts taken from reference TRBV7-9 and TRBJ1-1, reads DTGVSQNPRHKITKRGQNVTFRCDPISEHNRLYWYRQTLGQGPEFLTYFQNEAQLEKSRLLSDRFSAERPKGSFSTLEIQRTEQGDSAMYLCASSLKRQNTEAFFGQGTRLTVV.

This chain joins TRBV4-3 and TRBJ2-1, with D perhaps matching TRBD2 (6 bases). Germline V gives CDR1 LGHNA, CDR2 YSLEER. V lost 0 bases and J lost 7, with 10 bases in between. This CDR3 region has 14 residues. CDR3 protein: CASSQEWRENEQFF. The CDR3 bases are TGCGCCAGCAGCCAAGAATGGAGGGAAAATGAGCAGTTCTTC.

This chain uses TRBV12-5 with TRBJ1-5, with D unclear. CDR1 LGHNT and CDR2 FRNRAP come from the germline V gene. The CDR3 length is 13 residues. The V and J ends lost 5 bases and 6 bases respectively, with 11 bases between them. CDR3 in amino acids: CASGLRSSQPQHF. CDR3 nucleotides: TGTGCTAGTGGTCTACGGTCGAGTCAGCCCCAGCATTTT.

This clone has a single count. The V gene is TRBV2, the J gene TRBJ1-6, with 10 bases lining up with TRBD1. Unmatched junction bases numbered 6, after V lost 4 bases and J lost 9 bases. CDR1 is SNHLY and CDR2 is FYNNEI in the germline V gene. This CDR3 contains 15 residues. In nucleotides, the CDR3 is TGTGCCAGCAGTGTACGACAGGGGGCGCCTTCACCCCTCCACTTT. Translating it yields CASSVRQGAPSPLHF.

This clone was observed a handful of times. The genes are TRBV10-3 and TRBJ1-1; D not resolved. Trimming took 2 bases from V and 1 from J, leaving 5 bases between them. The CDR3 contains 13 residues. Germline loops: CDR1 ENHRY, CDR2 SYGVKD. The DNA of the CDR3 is TGTGCCATCAGTGAGCTACCGAACACTGAAGCTTTCTTT. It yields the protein CAISELPNTEAFF.

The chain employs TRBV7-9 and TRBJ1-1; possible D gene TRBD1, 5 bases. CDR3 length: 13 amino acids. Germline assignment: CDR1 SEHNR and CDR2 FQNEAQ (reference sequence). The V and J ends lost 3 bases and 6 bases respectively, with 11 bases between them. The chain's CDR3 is CASSFKGRAEAFF. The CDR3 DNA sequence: TGTGCCAGCAGCTTTAAGGGGAGGGCTGAAGCTTTCTTT. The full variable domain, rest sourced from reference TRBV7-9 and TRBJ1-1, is DTGVSQNPRHKITKRGQNVTFRCDPISEHNRLYWYRQTLGQGPEFLTYFQNEAQLEKSRLLSDRFSAERPKGSFSTLEIQRTEQGDSAMYLCASSFKGRAEAFFGQGTRLTVV.

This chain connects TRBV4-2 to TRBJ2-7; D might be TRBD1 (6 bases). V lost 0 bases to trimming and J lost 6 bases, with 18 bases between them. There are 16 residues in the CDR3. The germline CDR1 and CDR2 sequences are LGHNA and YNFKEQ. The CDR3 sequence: CASSQEPGQGKCEQYF. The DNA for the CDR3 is TGTGCCAGCAGCCAAGAACCGGGACAAGGTAAATGCGAGCAGTACTTC.

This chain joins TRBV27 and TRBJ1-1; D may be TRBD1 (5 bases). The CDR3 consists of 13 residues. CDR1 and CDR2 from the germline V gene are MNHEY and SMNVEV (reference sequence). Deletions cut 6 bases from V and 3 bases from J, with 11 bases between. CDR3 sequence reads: CASRAGMYTEAFF. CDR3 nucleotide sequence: TGTGCCAGCAGAGCAGGGATGTACACTGAAGCTTTCTTT.

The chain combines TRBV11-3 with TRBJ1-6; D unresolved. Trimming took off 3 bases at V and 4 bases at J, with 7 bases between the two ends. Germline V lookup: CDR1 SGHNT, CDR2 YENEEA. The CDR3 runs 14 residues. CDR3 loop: CASSFDIYNSPLHF. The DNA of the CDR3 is TGTGCCAGCAGCTTCGACATTTATAATTCACCCCTCCACTTT.

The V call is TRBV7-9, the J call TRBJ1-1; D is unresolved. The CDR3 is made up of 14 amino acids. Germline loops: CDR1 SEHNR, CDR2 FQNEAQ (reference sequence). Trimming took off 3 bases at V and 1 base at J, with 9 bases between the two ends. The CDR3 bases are TGTGCCAGCAGCTTTAACTCTCCGAACACTGAAGCTTTCTTT. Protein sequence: CASSFNSPNTEAFF.